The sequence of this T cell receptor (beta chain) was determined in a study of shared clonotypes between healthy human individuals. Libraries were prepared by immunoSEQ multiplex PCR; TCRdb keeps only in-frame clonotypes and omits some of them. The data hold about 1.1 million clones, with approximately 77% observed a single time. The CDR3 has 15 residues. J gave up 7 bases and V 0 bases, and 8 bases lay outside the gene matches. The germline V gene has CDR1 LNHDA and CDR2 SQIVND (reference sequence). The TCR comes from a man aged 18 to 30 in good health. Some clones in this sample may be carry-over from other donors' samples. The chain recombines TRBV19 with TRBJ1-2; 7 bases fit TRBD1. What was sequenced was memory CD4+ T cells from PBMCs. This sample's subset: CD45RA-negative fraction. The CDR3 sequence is CASSIDRQGFGGYTF. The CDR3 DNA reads TGTGCCAGTAGTATAGATCGACAGGGCTTCGGTGGCTACACCTTC.